The T cell receptor (beta chain) under discussion was sequenced for a study of T-cell reconstitution after alpha-beta-depleted transplantation in children. Germline assignment: CDR1 SGHAT and CDR2 FQNNGV. The CDR3 is 19 amino acids. V lost 5 bases to trimming and J lost 0 bases; unmatched junction nucleotides: 13. Unique molecular identifiers were used to barcode this TCRbeta library. TCRdb reprocessed the PCR reads via MiXCR and lists one record per CDR3 protein. The sample comprises 120,000 or so distinct CDR3 sequences, 10% of which are singletons, and approximately 8% rests with the top ten. V is TRBV11-2 and J is TRBJ2-1; the match to TRBD2 covers 10 bases. The input for sequencing was PBMCs from the stem cell graft donor, taken from the stem cell graft. This TCR was recovered from a human donor who donated a stem cell graft to a child with acute lymphoblastic leukemia. The CDR3 DNA sequence: TGTGCCAGCAGCCCCACTCAACTAGCGGGATTAAGCTCCTACAATGAGCAGTTCTTC. It translates to CASSPTQLAGLSSYNEQFF.